This TCR beta chain was identified during a study of T cell repertoires in cytomegalovirus infection. Study information: CMV infection together with matching HLA type was indicated by public TCR beta signatures. Overall study results and limits: Cumulated frequencies of public TCR beta families served to identify carriers of CMV plus the relevant HLA. It was HLA-C-restricted CMV-specific TCR beta clonotypes that dominated the response ex vivo.

As for this clonotype: The antigen is unknown.

TCRdb reprocessed the reads via MiXCR and lists one record per CDR3 protein. The data contain about 310,000 distinct CDR3 sequences, about 9.2% of them singletons. V lost 6 bases and J lost 1, with 18 bases in between. The CDR3 contains 16 residues. Source material: PBMCs. This receptor was obtained from a human donor in good health (CMV status not recorded). Some clones in this sample may be carry-over from other donors' samples. The chain recombines TRBV12-3 or TRBV12-4 with TRBJ1-1; TRBD1 is a possible D gene (6 bases). CDR3 region: CASRAGLGAGNTEAFF. The CDR3 coding sequence is TGTGCCAGCAGGGCCGGGCTGGGGGCCGGGAACACTGAAGCTTTCTTT.